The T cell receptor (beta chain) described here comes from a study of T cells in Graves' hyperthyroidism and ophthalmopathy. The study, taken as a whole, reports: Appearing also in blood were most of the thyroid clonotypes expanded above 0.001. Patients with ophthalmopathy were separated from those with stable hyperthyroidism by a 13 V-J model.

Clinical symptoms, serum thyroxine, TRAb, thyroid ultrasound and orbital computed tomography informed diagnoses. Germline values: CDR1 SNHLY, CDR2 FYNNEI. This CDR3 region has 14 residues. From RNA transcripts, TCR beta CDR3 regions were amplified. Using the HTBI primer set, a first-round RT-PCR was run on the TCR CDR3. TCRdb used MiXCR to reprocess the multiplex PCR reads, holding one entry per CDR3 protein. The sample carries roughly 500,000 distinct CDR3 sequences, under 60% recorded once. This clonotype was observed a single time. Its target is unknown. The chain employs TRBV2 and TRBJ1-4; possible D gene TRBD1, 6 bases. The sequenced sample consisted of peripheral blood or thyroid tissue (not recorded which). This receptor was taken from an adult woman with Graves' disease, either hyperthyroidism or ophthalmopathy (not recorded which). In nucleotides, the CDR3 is TGTGCTAGAGATTACGGCAGGGGAGGTGAAAAACTGTTTTTT. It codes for CARDYGRGGEKLFF.